This TCR beta chain was recovered during a study of blood T cell repertoires in COVID-19. Looking at the study overall: T cells, B-cell-depleted T cells, or PBMCs supplied cDNA or gDNA.

Repertoires were generated with immunoSEQ multiplex PCR, while TCRdb's copy carries only in-frame clones and drops some. The data hold under 250,000 clones, with around 82% observed a single time. As regards this clone: The same CDR3 arises from other DNA sequences in this sample as well.

The V gene's germline CDR1 is SGHRS and CDR2 YFSETQ. Trimming removed 0 bases at V and 2 bases at J, with 5 bases between. The CDR3 consists of 13 residues. The chain recombines TRBV5-1 with TRBJ1-1; D gene uncertain. Material for sequencing was peripheral blood. The source is a woman aged 35 to 49 with active or convalescent COVID-19. The CDR3 DNA is TGCGCCAGCAGCTTGGCAGTAAACACTGAAGCTTTCTTT. Translation: CASSLAVNTEAFF.